The 5 T cell receptor beta chains below were found in one sample sequenced in a study of OX40 agonist ivuxolimab in advanced cancers. The assay was immunoSEQ multiplex PCR, and TCRdb's table has in-frame clones only and misses some. The table has about 88,000 clones, more than 70% seen once; the top ten hold about 0.2%. Sample: CD4+ or CD8+ T cells sorted from blood, taken in a trial of the OX40 agonist ivuxolimab. The receptors shown here come from an adult with an advanced solid tumor such as melanoma, head and neck, liver or kidney cancer.

The chain carries TRBV19 and TRBJ2-5, with D possibly TRBD2 on 5 matching bases. Germline loops: CDR1 LNHDA, CDR2 SQIVND (reference sequence). Trimming stripped 3 bases from V and 4 bases from J, with 15 bases between. The CDR3 consists of 15 residues. This CDR3 reads CASSIGPRGGETQYF. The DNA of the CDR3 is TGTGCCAGTAGTATTGGCCCCCGGGGTGGAGAGACCCAGTACTTC.

V gene TRBV5-1 combines with J gene TRBJ2-5, with TRBD2 matching over 13 bases. The V gene's germline CDR1 is SGHRS and CDR2 YFSETQ. V was clipped by 4 bases and J by 5 bases; unmatched bases: 5. The CDR3 spans 15 residues. CDR3 coding DNA: TGCGCCAGCAGCCTGACTAGCGGGGGGTTGGAGACCCAGTACTTC. This codes for CASSLTSGGLETQYF.

The chain recombines TRBV18 with TRBJ2-7; no clear D. This CDR3 has 13 residues. From germline, CDR1 is KGHSH and CDR2 LQKENI. Deletions cut 3 bases from V and 2 bases from J, with 8 bases between. This chain's CDR3 is CASSPNEAYEQYF. The CDR3 bases are TGTGCCAGCTCACCGAACGAAGCCTACGAGCAGTACTTC.

The chain employs TRBV30 and TRBJ2-3; D remains ambiguous. The CDR3 length is 13 residues. Trimming took off 5 bases at V and 6 bases at J, with 15 bases between the two ends. CDR1 is GTSNPN and CDR2 is SVGIG in the germline V gene (reference sequence). CDR3 nucleotide sequence: TGTGCCTGGGCCTTCCTGCTGGGGGATACGCAGTATTTT. This encodes CAWAFLLGDTQYF.

The chain recombines TRBV18 with TRBJ2-7; 8 nucleotides match TRBD2. V gave up 0 bases and J gave up 5 bases; unmatched junction bases: 9. CDR1 is KGHSH and CDR2 is LQKENI in the germline V gene. The CDR3 length is 16 residues. The CDR3 reads CASSPPAGTSLHEQYF. CDR3 in DNA: TGTGCCAGCTCACCACCAGCCGGGACTAGTCTCCACGAGCAGTACTTC.